The next 8 T cell receptor beta chains were all read from a single sample in a study of cytomegalovirus exposure and HLA in healthy donors. A multiplex PCR was run with 60 Vbeta primers and 13 Jbeta primers. Clones were read by immunoSEQ multiplex PCR, and TCRdb kept only the in-frame ones, dropping some. Of 150,000 to 200,000 clones listed, roughly four fifths were seen once; the top ten hold approximately 2.2%. Material for sequencing was PBMCs. The receptors originated from a woman in her twenties or thirties in good health and CMV-seropositive.

The V and J genes are TRBV5-4 and TRBJ2-6, with no clear D. The CDR3 runs to 16 residues. Germline CDR1 is SGHNT and CDR2 is YYREEE (reference sequence). Trimming stripped 2 bases from V and 2 bases from J, with 11 bases between. CDR3 protein: CASSFGSLTGANVLTF. In DNA form, the CDR3 reads TGTGCCAGCAGCTTTGGCTCCCTTACTGGGGCCAACGTCCTGACTTTC.

The CDR3 DNA is TGTGCCAGCAGTGAACCCTTTCTGGACAGGAGCAATCAGCCCCAGCATTTT. Translated: CASSEPFLDRSNQPQHF. The chain uses TRBV6-1 and TRBJ1-5, with 7 positions matching TRBD1. CDR3 length: 17 amino acids. CDR1 and CDR2 (germline): MNHNS, SASEGT. V was clipped by 2 bases and J by 1 base; unmatched bases: 8.

The chain is built from TRBV30 and TRBJ2-4; 7 nucleotides agree with TRBD1. Trimming cost V 2 bases and J 0 bases; bases outside gene matches: 7. The CDR3 length is 16 residues. Germline V CDR1 and CDR2: GTSNPN, SVGIG (reference sequence). The CDR3 protein is CAWSYTGDLAKNIQYF. CDR3 DNA sequence: TGTGCCTGGAGTTATACAGGGGATCTAGCCAAAAACATTCAGTACTTC.

This clone has just a few counts. The chain recombines TRBV27 with TRBJ2-7, with 8 bases matching TRBD1. Trimming removed 4 bases from V and 0 bases from J; junction bases left unmatched: 8. Germline V gene sequence: CDR1 MNHEY, CDR2 SMNVEV (reference sequence). The CDR3 has 16 residues. CDR3 bases: TGTGCCAGCAGTTCTAACAGGGGGAAAAGCTCCTACGAGCAGTACTTC. Amino acid sequence: CASSSNRGKSSYEQYF.

The J gene is TRBJ2-5, the V gene TRBV29-1; D remains ambiguous. V was shortened by 6 bases and J by 4 bases, with 12 bases between the two germline ends. Germline loops: CDR1 SQVTM, CDR2 ANQGSEA. The CDR3 has 12 residues. DNA for the CDR3: TGCAGCGTGGAGAGATCGGGAGAGACCCAGTACTTC. As protein: CSVERSGETQYF. The full variable domain, with the rest looked up from reference TRBV29-1 and TRBJ2-5, is SAVISQKPSRDICQRGTSLTIQCQVDSQVTMMFWYRQQPGQSLTLIATANQGSEATYESGFVIDKFPISRPNLTFSTLTVSNMSPEDSSIYLCSVERSGETQYFGPGTRLLVL.

The rearrangement joins TRBV10-3 to TRBJ2-2, with a weak D call TRBD2 (6 bases). CDR3 length: 13 amino acids. Trimming pared 11 bases from V and 5 bases from J, leaving 15 bases between. Germline assignment: CDR1 ENHRY and CDR2 SYGVKD. As DNA, the CDR3 is TGTGCCGCCAACCGGGAGCCGACCGGGGAGCTGTTTTTT. As protein: CAANREPTGELFF.

The chain recombines TRBV7-2 with TRBJ1-6; D unresolved. The CDR3 extends over 14 amino acids. Trimming shortened V by 1 base and J by 8 bases, and 9 bases separated the two germline ends. The germline CDR1 and CDR2 sequences are SGHTA and FQGNSA. The DNA of the CDR3 is TGTGCCAGCAGCTTAGTGTTTAGAGATTCACCCCTCCACTTT. Translation gives CASSLVFRDSPLHF.

The genes are TRBV7-8 and TRBJ2-1; possibly TRBD1 for D (5 bases). The CDR3 is made up of 15 amino acids. V dropped 5 bases and J dropped 3 bases, with 14 bases sitting between them. The germline CDR1 and CDR2 sequences are SGHVS and FQNEAQ. The DNA for the CDR3 is TGTGCCAGCAGCAAAGAGGCAGGGATCTACAATGAGCAGTTCTTC. It codes for CASSKEAGIYNEQFF.